This T cell receptor (beta chain) emerged from a study of identical twins. Using its own MiXCR run on the 5' RACE reads, TCRdb lists one record per CDR3 protein. The sample shows under 250,000 distinct CDR3 sequences, roughly 9.4% of them seen only once. This clonotype has just a few counts. What it binds is not known. CDR3 length: 15 residues. V was cut by 2 bases and J by 8 bases, with 16 bases left in between. Germline values: CDR1 SGHDN, CDR2 FVKESK. Study-wide results and caveats: Without tracking the same donors, conclusions rested on cross-sectional statistical analysis. Out-of-frame alpha sequences shared by twins showed excess low generation probability. There were fewer insertions in abundant cord blood beta clonotypes, but memory repertoires showed no such pattern.

The chain is built from TRBV14 and TRBJ2-1, with D perhaps TRBD2 (7 bases). Sequences were obtained from memory (CD45RO+) T cells sorted from blood. This clonotype was sampled from a woman aged 18-29 years in good health. The CDR3 is CASSQQGRGSHEQFF. For the CDR3, the DNA is TGTGCCAGCAGCCAACAGGGGAGGGGTAGTCATGAGCAGTTCTTC.